The next 22 T cell receptor beta chains were all read from a single sample in a study of T cell changes during pregnancy in multiple sclerosis (dated by TCRdb to the late 2010s). The protocol used for the library was the immunoSEQ multiplex PCR assay. TCRdb limited this immuneACCESS table to in-frame rearrangements with V and J called. A share of clones is missing; checked studies link under half to unresolved V genes, and the rest is unexplained. The sample table records tens of thousands of clones; approximately 90% of these occur just once. Approximately 0.6% of the sample rests with the top ten. The specimen comprised CD4+ T cells from peripheral blood mononuclear cells, sampled after pregnancy. These receptor sequences come from a female donor with multiple sclerosis, enrolled in a pregnancy study.

J is TRBJ1-2 and V is TRBV7-3; possibly TRBD1 for D (5 bases). The germline V and J ends were trimmed by 0 bases and 4 bases, with 9 bases remaining between them. The CDR3 extends over 14 amino acids. CDR1 is SGHTA and CDR2 is FQGTGA in the germline V gene. The chain's CDR3 is CASSLTREGYGYTF. The CDR3 DNA reads as TGTGCCAGCAGCTTAACCAGGGAGGGCTATGGCTACACCTTC.

This chain links TRBV25-1 with TRBJ1-2, with TRBD1 identical over 7 bases. This CDR3 region has 15 residues. J gave up 6 bases and V 1 base, and 8 bases lay outside the gene matches. Germline assignment: CDR1 MGHDK and CDR2 SYGVNS. The CDR3 coding sequence is TGTGCCAGCAGTGAATGGAACAGGGGTTCGGATGGCTACACCTTC. It yields the protein CASSEWNRGSDGYTF.

This rearrangement joins TRBV6-5 to TRBJ2-5; 11 nucleotides match TRBD2. The CDR3 loop spans 16 amino acids. In germline, CDR1 is MNHEY, CDR2 SVGAGI. Germline trimming cut 2 bases from V and 4 bases from J; bases unmatched to any gene: 6. In DNA, the CDR3 is TGTGCCAGCAGTTACCTGCGAACTAGCGGGAGAGAGACCCAGTACTTC. This translates into CASSYLRTSGRETQYF.

This clone was observed once. The V and J genes are TRBV6-6 and TRBJ1-4; unclear D gene. Germline values: CDR1 MNHNY, CDR2 SVGAGI (reference sequence). The CDR3 contains 16 residues. With 1 base removed from V and 3 bases from J, the gap between germline ends came to 12 bases. This chain's CDR3 is CASSYWEGGANEKLFF. DNA of the CDR3: TGTGCCAGCAGTTACTGGGAGGGTGGGGCTAATGAAAAACTGTTTTTT.

The V call is TRBV27, the J call TRBJ1-6; no reliable D call. V lost 5 bases and J lost 0, with 14 bases in between. Germline CDR1 reads MNHEY; CDR2 reads SMNVEV (reference sequence). This CDR3 comprises 17 residues. The CDR3 here is CASSARASSSYNSPLHF. CDR3 coding DNA: TGTGCCAGCAGTGCGCGGGCCAGCAGCTCCTATAATTCACCCCTCCACTTT.

The chain employs TRBV27 and TRBJ1-5; 8 nucleotides line up with TRBD1. Unmatched junction bases numbered 12, after V lost 5 bases and J lost 6 bases. The germline CDR1 and CDR2 sequences are MNHEY and SMNVEV (reference sequence). The CDR3 has 16 amino acids. The CDR3 nucleotides are TGTGCCAGCAGTACCCTGGACAGGGTAAGGAGTCAGCCCCAGCATTTT. Translated: CASSTLDRVRSQPQHF.

This clone appeared a single time. The chain couples TRBV27 to TRBJ2-7; a possible D gene is TRBD2 (6 bases). Germline V gives CDR1 MNHEY, CDR2 SMNVEV (reference sequence). The CDR3 loop spans 15 amino acids. With 0 bases removed from V and 6 bases from J, the gap between germline ends came to 15 bases. CDR3 protein: CASSLSPTRGLEQYF. DNA for the CDR3: TGTGCCAGCAGTTTATCCCCTACCCGGGGACTCGAGCAGTACTTC.

The V call is TRBV11-3, the J call TRBJ1-2; D remains ambiguous. The CDR3 loop spans 17 amino acids. Germline CDR1 SGHNT, CDR2 YENEEA. This CDR3 reads CAGRVNRRTPGIDGYTF. The DNA of the CDR3 is TGTGCTGGCCGGGTCAATCGTAGAACCCCGGGAATCGATGGCTACACCTTC. The full variable domain, rest sourced from reference TRBV11-3 and TRBJ1-2, is EAGVVQSPRYKIIEKKQPVAFWCNPISGHNTLYWYLQNLGQGPELLIRYENEEAVDDSQLPKDRFSAERLKGVDSTLKIQPAELGDSAVYLCAGRVNRRTPGIDGYTFGSGTRLTVV.

Here the CDR3 DNA reads TGTGCCAGCTCACCGCACGGACAGGGAAATTCACCCCTCCACTTT. It encodes CASSPHGQGNSPLHF. This chain uses TRBV18 with TRBJ1-6; 8 bases fit TRBD1. The CDR3 sequence is 15 residues long. V lost 3 bases and J lost 7; bases outside the gene matches: 5. Looked up from germline, CDR1 is KGHSH and CDR2 is LQKENI.

The chain employs TRBV9 and TRBJ2-5, with TRBD2 identical over 13 bases. CDR3 length equals 16 residues. The ends lost 0 bases at V and 5 bases at J; junction bases unmatched: 4. CDR1 is SGDLS, CDR2 YYNGEE, per germline. DNA of the CDR3: TGTGCCAGCAGCGTAGGGGGACTAGCGGGGCGGGAGACCCAGTACTTC. Encoded protein: CASSVGGLAGRETQYF.

This chain uses TRBV6-4 with TRBJ2-3; 13 nucleotides agree with TRBD2. The germline gives CDR1 MRHNA, CDR2 SNTAGT. This CDR3 comprises 16 residues. V dropped 6 bases and J dropped 5; count of bases not matched to a gene: 8. The DNA of the CDR3 is TGTGCCAGCAGCGAGCAGGGACTAGCGGGGATAGATACGCAGTATTTT. Translating gives CASSEQGLAGIDTQYF.

V gene TRBV10-1 combines with J gene TRBJ2-5; TRBD2 matches at 7 bases. Trimming removed 9 bases from V and 3 bases from J; junction bases left unmatched: 19. From germline, CDR1 is WNHNN and CDR2 SYGVQD (reference sequence). The CDR3 contains 17 residues. The CDR3 is CASPGRGSRYKKETQYF. For the CDR3, the DNA is TGCGCCAGTCCCGGGCGGGGGTCACGATATAAGAAAGAGACCCAGTACTTC.

The chain combines TRBV19 with TRBJ1-1, with D perhaps TRBD1 (6 bases). The germline V gene has CDR1 LNHDA and CDR2 SQIVND (reference sequence). The V and J ends lost 3 bases and 4 bases respectively, with 9 bases between them. This CDR3 is built from 13 residues. CDR3 residues: CASSMAGVTEAFF. Written as DNA, the CDR3 is TGTGCCAGTAGTATGGCAGGGGTCACTGAAGCTTTCTTT.

This clone was counted only a few times. This chain uses TRBV27 with TRBJ2-3; D is uncertain. Germline lookup yields CDR1 MNHEY and CDR2 SMNVEV (reference sequence). V lost 2 bases, J lost 4 bases, and 16 bases lay in between. This CDR3 is built from 16 residues. The CDR3 DNA follows: TGTGCCAGCAGTTTAGGCGGTTGGTTAGACTCAGATACGCAGTATTTT. This gives the protein CASSLGGWLDSDTQYF.

The CDR3 nucleotides are TGTGCCAGCAGCGCCCGATCAGGGGCCACAGATACGCAGTATTTT. Translated: CASSARSGATDTQYF. V and J are TRBV9 and TRBJ2-3; D possibly corresponds to TRBD1 (6 bases). This CDR3 region has 15 residues. V was trimmed by 3 bases and J by 2 bases, leaving 13 bases between them. Germline assignment: CDR1 SGDLS and CDR2 YYNGEE. Full variable domain (outside the CDR3, taken from reference TRBV9 and TRBJ2-3): DSGVTQTPKHLITATGQRVTLRCSPRSGDLSVYWYQQSLDQGLQFLIQYYNGEERAKGNILERFSAQQFPDLHSELNLSSLELGDSALYFCASSARSGATDTQYFGPGTRLTVL.

The chain is built from TRBV4-1 and TRBJ2-2; D ambiguous. With 6 bases removed from V and 1 base from J, the gap between germline ends came to 3 bases. The CDR3 is 12 residues long. Germline V gene data show CDR1 as MGHRA and CDR2 as YSYEKL. The chain's CDR3 is CASSRNTGELFF. The CDR3 DNA sequence: TGCGCCAGCAGTCGGAACACCGGGGAGCTGTTTTTT.

The rearrangement links TRBV11-2 to TRBJ2-5; 12 positions match TRBD2. CDR1 is SGHAT and CDR2 is FQNNGV in the germline V gene. J gave up 5 bases and V 7 bases, and 11 bases lay outside the gene matches. CDR3 size: 16 residues. The CDR3 loop is CASTMGLAGGWETQYF. CDR3 bases: TGTGCCAGCACCATGGGGCTAGCGGGGGGGTGGGAGACCCAGTACTTC. Full variable domain (outside the CDR3, taken from reference TRBV11-2 and TRBJ2-5): EAGVAQSPRYKIIEKRQSVAFWCNPISGHATLYWYQQILGQGPKLLIQFQNNGVVDDSQLPKDRFSAERLKGVDSTLKIQPAKLEDSAVYLCASTMGLAGGWETQYFGPGTRLLVL.

This clone was recorded once. The chain carries TRBV7-2 and TRBJ2-5; 10 bases align to TRBD2. The CDR3 covers 16 residues. The V gene's germline CDR1 is SGHTA and CDR2 FQGNSA. After removal of 3 bases from V and 1 base from J, the junction contained 5 bases not matched to a gene. CDR3 loop: CASSLRLAGAQETQYF. As DNA, the CDR3 is TGTGCCAGCAGCTTGAGGCTAGCGGGGGCCCAAGAGACCCAGTACTTC.

As concerns this clone: At one boundary the junction diverges from the germline segment, which might be a read error. The CDR3 nucleotides are TGTGCCAGCAGTGGCACCGGGACAGGTTCTATCGCCTTC. Protein product: CASSGTGTGSIAF. The chain uses TRBV28 and TRBJ2-7; 8 bases fit TRBD1. Per germline, CDR1 MDHEN and CDR2 SYDVKM. The CDR3 sequence is 13 residues long. Full variable domain (missing parts from reference TRBV28 and TRBJ2-7): DVKVTQSSRYLVKRTGEKVFLECVQDMDHENMFWYRQDPGLGLRLIYFSYDVKMKEKGDIPEGYSVSREKKERFSLILESASTNQTSMYLCASSGTGTGSIAFGPGTRLTVT.

CDR3 sequence: CASSLLGRGTGELFF. CDR3 bases: TGCGCCAGCAGTCTCTTGGGCAGGGGGACCGGGGAGCTGTTTTTT. J is TRBJ2-2 and V is TRBV4-1; 7 bases match TRBD1. Per the germline V gene, CDR1 is MGHRA and CDR2 is YSYEKL. The CDR3 spans 15 residues. After removal of 6 bases from V and 5 bases from J, the junction contained 9 bases not matched to a gene.

The rearrangement uses TRBV6-6 and TRBJ2-2; D ambiguous. The CDR3 length is 14 residues. CDR1 and CDR2 from the germline V gene are MNHNY and SVGAGI (reference sequence). V lost 7 bases and J 5 bases, leaving 14 bases between the germline ends. The CDR3 region is CASIHPLTTGELFF. For the CDR3, the DNA is TGTGCCAGCATACACCCTCTGACAACCGGGGAGCTGTTTTTT.

The V gene is TRBV6-6, the J gene TRBJ2-7; 7 bases align to TRBD1. V was clipped by 7 bases and J by 3 bases; unmatched bases: 9. From germline, CDR1 is MNHNY and CDR2 SVGAGI (reference sequence). The CDR3 extends over 14 amino acids. The CDR3, as DNA: TGTGCCAGCACCCGACCGGGACAGAACTACGAGCAGTACTTC. As protein: CASTRPGQNYEQYF.